This is a list of T cell receptor beta chains from one sample in a study of graft-versus-host responses after intestinal transplantation. These receptors have no known antigen. Profiled with immunoSEQ multiplex PCR; TCRdb holds only in-frame clones, not every one. The sample lists about 89,000 clones; about 92% were seen once. Specimen: unstimulated CD8+ T cells sorted from spleen or lymph node cells, collected before intestinal transplant. Receptor source: a human donor who received an intestinal transplant. CDR3s include the opening cysteine and the closing phenylalanine or tryptophan. The D gene is left open where the match is weak. Some rows have no size entry. The others give once, few or many, or a class for an expanded clone.

. | TRBJ1-4 | TRBV7-9 | . | CASSTNGGATNEKLFF | TGTGCCAGCAGCACAAACGGGGGTGCAACTAATGAAAAACTGTTTTTT
TRBD2 | TRBJ2-1 | TRBV6-5 | once | CASSATSGGANEQFF | TGTGCCAGCAGTGCGACTAGCGGGGGGGCCAATGAGCAGTTCTTC
. | TRBJ2-5 | TRBV7-9 | . | CASSPPLESEAQYF | TGTGCCAGCAGTCCACCCTTGGAATCAGAGGCCCAGTACTTC
TRBD1 | TRBJ1-4 | TRBV6-5 | . | CASSPGTANNEKLFF | TGTGCCAGCAGCCCCGGGACAGCCAATAATGAAAAACTGTTTTTT
. | TRBJ2-7 | TRBV27 | . | CASSLRFSYEQYF | TGTGCCAGTAGCCTTCGATTCTCCTACGAGCAGTACTTC
. | TRBJ1-1 | TRBV6-1 | . | CASSEAGPILGGQNTEAFF | TGTGCCAGCAGTGAAGCGGGTCCAATTCTGGGGGGGCAAAACACTGAAGCTTTCTTT
TRBD1 | TRBJ1-1 | TRBV6-6 | . | CASSRQGSVNTEAFF | TGTGCCAGCAGTAGACAGGGTTCGGTGAACACTGAAGCTTTCTTT
TRBD2 | TRBJ2-7 | TRBV27 | . | CASRMTSGGFSYEQYF | TGTGCCAGCCGAATGACTAGCGGGGGCTTTTCCTACGAGCAGTACTTC
TRBD1 | TRBJ1-2 | TRBV7-2 | . | CASSLIGQGNNYGYTF | TGTGCCAGCAGCTTAATTGGACAGGGGAACAACTATGGCTACACCTTC
. | TRBJ1-1 | TRBV19 | once | CASSMGEVQMNTEAFF | TGTGCCAGTAGTATGGGAGAGGTGCAGATGAACACTGAAGCTTTCTTT
TRBD2 | TRBJ2-1 | TRBV5-4 | once | CASSRTSGGGGSYNEQFF | TGTGCCAGCAGCCGGACTAGCGGAGGGGGGGGCTCCTACAATGAGCAGTTCTTC
. | TRBJ2-7 | TRBV10-3 | once | CAISDPSATGEQYF | TGTGCCATCAGTGACCCCTCGGCTACAGGCGAGCAGTACTTC
. | TRBJ2-1 | TRBV19 | . | CASKEGLSSYNGQFF | TGTGCCAGTAAGGAGGGTTTGAGCTCCTACAATGGGCAGTTCTTC
. | TRBJ2-1 | TRBV7-8 | . | CASSLVTSEQFF | TGTGCCAGCAGCTTAGTCACTAGTGAGCAGTTCTTC
. | TRBJ1-6 | TRBV19 | . | CASSIGDSDNSPLHF | TGTGCCAGTAGTATAGGTGACAGTGATAATTCACCCCTCCACTTT
. | TRBJ2-2 | TRBV7-9 | . | CASSSESPGLNTGELFF | TGTGCCAGCAGCTCGGAAAGTCCGGGACTTAACACCGGGGAGCTGTTTTTT
TRBD1 | TRBJ2-3 | TRBV10-3 | . | CASDSGQGTDTQYF | TGTGCCTCAGACTCGGGACAGGGCACAGATACGCAGTATTTT
. | TRBJ2-1 | TRBV6-4 | . | CASSDSQDNEQFF | TGTGCCAGCAGTGACTCGCAGGACAATGAGCAGTTCTTC
. | TRBJ2-3 | TRBV4-3 | . | CASSPGRGTDTQYF | TGCGCCAGCAGCCCGGGAAGAGGAACAGATACGCAGTATTTT
. | TRBJ1-2 | TRBV7-9 | . | CASSLVQPANYGYTF | TGTGCCAGCAGCTTAGTACAGCCTGCTAACTATGGCTACACCTTC
. | TRBJ2-3 | TRBV6-6 | . | CASSYLVSTDTQYF | TGTGCCAGCAGTTACTTGGTCAGTACAGATACGCAGTATTTT
. | TRBJ1-3 | TRBV27 | . | CASSVASGNTIYF | TGTGCCAGCAGTGTGGCCTCTGGAAACACCATATATTTT
TRBD2 | TRBJ2-2 | TRBV27 | . | CASSSGLRGGPGELFF | TGTGCCAGCAGTTCAGGGTTGCGGGGGGGCCCCGGGGAGCTGTTTTTT
. | TRBJ2-7 | TRBV11-3 | . | CASSSQEHRAVEQYF | TGTGCCAGCAGCTCCCAGGAGCACAGGGCCGTCGAGCAGTACTTC
. | TRBJ2-1 | TRBV7-9 | . | CASSVTGFREHNEQFF | TGTGCCAGCAGCGTAACAGGGTTTCGGGAACACAATGAGCAGTTCTTC
. | TRBJ2-3 | TRBV5-4 | . | CASSIDSFSTDTQYF | TGTGCCAGCAGTATAGACTCGTTTTCCACAGATACGCAGTATTTT
. | TRBJ2-7 | TRBV11-2 | once | CASSPDSSYEQYF | TGTGCCAGCAGCCCGGACAGCTCCTACGAGCAGTACTTC
. | TRBJ2-3 | TRBV7-2 | . | CASSQLPSGGRNTDTQYF | TGTGCCAGCAGCCAATTACCATCGGGGGGCCGGAACACAGATACGCAGTATTTT
. | TRBJ1-2 | TRBV27 | . | CASTLGRGVGGYTF | TGTGCCAGCACCTTGGGGCGGGGGGTTGGTGGCTACACCTTC
TRBD1 | TRBJ2-5 | TRBV7-9 | . | CASSSPLQGRETQYF | TGTGCCAGCAGCTCTCCGTTACAGGGGCGAGAGACCCAGTACTTC
TRBD1 | TRBJ2-1 | TRBV19 | . | CASSAAGGSDEQFF | TGTGCCAGTAGCGCGGCAGGGGGAAGCGATGAGCAGTTCTTC
TRBD2 | TRBJ2-3 | TRBV7-2 | . | CASSLGILAGGPTDTQYF | TGTGCCAGCAGCTTAGGGATTCTAGCGGGGGGGCCGACAGATACGCAGTATTTT
. | TRBJ1-1 | TRBV15 | . | CATKQGINTEAFF | TGTGCCACAAAACAGGGCATTAACACTGAAGCTTTCTTT
. | TRBJ2-7 | TRBV27 | . | CASSPLPPGYEQYF | TGTGCCAGCAGCCCATTACCCCCAGGGTACGAGCAGTACTTC
. | TRBJ2-7 | TRBV27 | . | CASSVTGAYEQYF | TGTGCCAGCAGCGTCACGGGAGCCTACGAGCAGTACTTC
. | TRBJ1-3 | TRBV9 | . | CASSLARVVHSGNTIYF | TGTGCCAGCAGCCTCGCTCGCGTGGTTCACTCTGGAAACACCATATATTTT
TRBD1 | TRBJ1-1 | TRBV7-9 | few | CASSSGTGFLF | TGTGCCAGCAGCTCCGGGACAGGGTTTCTCTTT
. | TRBJ1-2 | TRBV27 | . | CASIRFSRRYGYTF | TGTGCCAGCATAAGGTTTAGTAGGAGATATGGCTACACCTTC
. | TRBJ2-7 | TRBV9 | . | CASSADGGAGYEQYF | TGTGCCAGCAGCGCTGATGGGGGCGCAGGCTACGAGCAGTACTTC
TRBD1 | TRBJ1-2 | TRBV10-2 | . | CASSKTRGYDHDGYTF | TGCGCCAGCAGTAAAACCAGGGGGTATGACCATGATGGCTACACCTTC
TRBD1 | TRBJ1-3 | TRBV7-9 | . | CASSGGGLGSGNTIYF | TGTGCCAGCAGCGGAGGGGGCCTAGGCTCTGGAAACACCATATATTTT